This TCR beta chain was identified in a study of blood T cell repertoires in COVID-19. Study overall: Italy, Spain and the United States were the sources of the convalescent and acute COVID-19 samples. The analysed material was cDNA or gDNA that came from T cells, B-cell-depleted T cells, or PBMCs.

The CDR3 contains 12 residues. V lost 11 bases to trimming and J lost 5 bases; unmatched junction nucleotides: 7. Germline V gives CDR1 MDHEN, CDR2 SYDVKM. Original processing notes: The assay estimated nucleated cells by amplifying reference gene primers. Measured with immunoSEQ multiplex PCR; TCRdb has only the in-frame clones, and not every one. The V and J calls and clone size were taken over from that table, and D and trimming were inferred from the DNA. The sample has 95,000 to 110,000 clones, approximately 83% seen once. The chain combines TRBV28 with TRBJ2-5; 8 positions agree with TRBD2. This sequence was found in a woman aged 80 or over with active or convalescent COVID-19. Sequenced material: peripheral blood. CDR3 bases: TGTGCCTGCCGGGGGGGCGGGGAGACCCAGTACTTC. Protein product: CACRGGGETQYF.